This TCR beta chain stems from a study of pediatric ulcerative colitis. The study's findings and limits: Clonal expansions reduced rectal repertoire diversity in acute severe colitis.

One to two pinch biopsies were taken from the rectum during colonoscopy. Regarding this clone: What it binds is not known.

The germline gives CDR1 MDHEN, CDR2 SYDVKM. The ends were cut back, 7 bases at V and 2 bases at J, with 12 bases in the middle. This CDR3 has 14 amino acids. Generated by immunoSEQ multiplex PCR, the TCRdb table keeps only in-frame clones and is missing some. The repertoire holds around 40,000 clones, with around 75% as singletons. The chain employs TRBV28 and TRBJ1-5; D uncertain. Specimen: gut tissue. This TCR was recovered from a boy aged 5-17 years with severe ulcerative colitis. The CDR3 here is CASTLWGGNQPQHF. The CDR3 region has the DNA TGTGCCAGCACCCTGTGGGGAGGCAATCAGCCCCAGCATTTT.